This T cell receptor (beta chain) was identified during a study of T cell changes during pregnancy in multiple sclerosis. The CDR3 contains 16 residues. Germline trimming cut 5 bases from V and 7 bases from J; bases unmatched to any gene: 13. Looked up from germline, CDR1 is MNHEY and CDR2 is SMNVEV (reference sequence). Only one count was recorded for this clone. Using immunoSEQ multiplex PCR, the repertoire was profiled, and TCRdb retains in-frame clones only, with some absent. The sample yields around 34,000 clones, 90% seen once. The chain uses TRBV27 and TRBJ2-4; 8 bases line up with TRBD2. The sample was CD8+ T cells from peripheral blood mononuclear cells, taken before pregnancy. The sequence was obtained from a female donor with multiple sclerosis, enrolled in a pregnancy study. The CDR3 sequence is CASSPDLSGGWNIQYF. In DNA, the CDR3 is TGTGCCAGCAGTCCCGATTTATCGGGAGGGTGGAACATTCAGTACTTC.